A selection of T cell receptor beta chains follows, all from one sample in a study of T cell responses to AZD1222 COVID-19 vaccine. The protocol was immunoSEQ multiplex PCR, while the TCRdb copy is restricted to in-frame clones and leaves out a portion. Of some 150,000 clones listed, 90% are singletons. The sequences come from peripheral blood, collected on day 0 of AZD1222 vaccination. The receptor source for this set is an adult in good health. Both conserved end residues are part of each CDR3. A D gene is named only where the DNA matches it firmly. Clone size is not always given. Where it is, it says once, few, many or a class for expanded clones.

d_call,j_call,v_call,clone_size,cdr3_aa,cdr3_nt
-,TRBJ1-2,TRBV7-2,-,CASSFAGEGGYTF,TGTGCCAGCAGCTTTGCAGGGGAGGGTGGCTACACCTTC
-,TRBJ1-1,TRBV2,-,CASSRGRVTEAFF,TGTGCCAGCAGTAGGGGGAGGGTTACTGAAGCTTTCTTT
-,TRBJ1-2,TRBV7-2,-,CASSLAWGGGYTF,TGTGCCAGCAGCTTAGCTTGGGGGGGAGGCTACACCTTC
-,TRBJ1-1,TRBV19,-,CASSIGQIMNTEAFF,TGTGCCAGTAGTATTGGACAGATCATGAACACTGAAGCTTTCTTT
TRBD1,TRBJ1-3,TRBV27,-,CASSLGTGGSGNTIYF,TGTGCCAGCAGTTTGGGGACAGGGGGTTCTGGAAACACCATATATTTT
-,TRBJ2-7,TRBV6-5,-,CASRTGRASYEQYF,TGTGCCAGCAGAACGGGACGCGCCTCCTACGAGCAGTACTTC
-,TRBJ2-3,TRBV30,-,CAWSQGSSTDTQYF,TGTGCCTGGAGCCAGGGCTCTAGCACAGATACGCAGTATTTT
-,TRBJ1-1,TRBV6-1,-,CASSYLPGSAEAFF,TGTGCCAGCAGTTATCTTCCGGGGAGCGCTGAAGCTTTCTTT
-,TRBJ1-2,TRBV28,once,CASSQGYGYTF,TGTGCCAGCAGTCAGGGTTATGGCTACACCTTC
-,TRBJ2-3,TRBV7-9,-,CASSPPRRDPDTQYF,TGTGCCAGCAGCCCTCCCCGCAGAGACCCAGATACGCAGTATTTT
-,TRBJ1-2,TRBV28,-,CASLGHPNYGYTF,TGTGCCAGCTTAGGACACCCTAACTATGGCTACACCTTC
-,TRBJ1-2,TRBV7-8,-,CASSLRAAYYGYTF,TGTGCCAGCAGCTTACGAGCAGCTTACTATGGCTACACCTTC
TRBD2,TRBJ2-1,TRBV11-3,-,CASSSPGLADNEQFF,TGTGCCAGCAGCTCCCCGGGACTAGCGGACAATGAGCAGTTCTTC
-,TRBJ1-4,TRBV6-5,-,CASSYGEKLFF,TGTGCCAGCAGTTACGGTGAAAAACTGTTTTTT
TRBD1,TRBJ1-2,TRBV7-9,-,CASSLVETGDANYGYTF,TGTGCCAGCAGCTTAGTAGAGACAGGGGATGCTAACTATGGCTACACCTTC
-,TRBJ1-3,TRBV7-2,-,CASSQRTWDRGNTIYF,TGTGCCAGCAGCCAAAGGACCTGGGATAGGGGAAACACCATATATTTT
-,TRBJ1-2,TRBV20-1,-,CSARAAGGYTF,TGCAGTGCTAGAGCAGCGGGTGGCTACACCTTC
TRBD1,TRBJ2-1,TRBV5-5,-,CASSFWGQGSLEQFF,TGTGCCAGCAGCTTTTGGGGACAGGGGTCCCTGGAGCAGTTCTTC
-,TRBJ1-5,TRBV5-6,once,CASSFGGDQPQHF,TGTGCCAGCAGCTTTGGGGGTGATCAGCCCCAGCATTTT
TRBD2,TRBJ2-7,TRBV3-1/TRBV3-2,-,CASSQEFPPGLAGDLNFYEQYF,TGTGCCAGCAGCCAAGAATTCCCCCCGGGACTAGCGGGAGACCTAAACTTTTACGAGCAGTACTTC
-,TRBJ1-6,TRBV7-9,-,CASSLGQGDNSPLHF,TGTGCCAGCAGCTTAGGTCAGGGTGATAATTCACCCCTCCACTTT
TRBD2,TRBJ2-1,TRBV6-6,many,CASSPTRPPTSGYNEQFF,TGTGCCAGCAGTCCGACCAGACCACCGACTAGCGGCTACAATGAGCAGTTCTTC
TRBD2,TRBJ2-1,TRBV6-5,-,CASSYWPSGWGEQFF,TGTGCCAGCAGTTATTGGCCTAGCGGGTGGGGTGAGCAGTTCTTC
-,TRBJ2-1,TRBV19,once,CASSEGKRGNEQFF,TGTGCCAGTTCTGAGGGAAAACGGGGTAATGAGCAGTTCTTC
-,TRBJ2-3,TRBV5-4,-,CASSLVQGTDTQYF,TGTGCCAGCAGCTTGGTCCAGGGTACAGATACGCAGTATTTT
-,TRBJ2-4,TRBV7-2,-,CASSLVRDAPQYF,TGTGCCAGCAGCTTAGTCCGGGACGCCCCTCAGTACTTC
TRBD2,TRBJ2-1,TRBV9,-,CASSVATSGRVNEQFF,TGTGCCAGCAGCGTAGCGACTAGCGGGAGAGTCAATGAGCAGTTCTTC
TRBD1,TRBJ1-2,TRBV19,once,CASSKSSSGTGGGRGYTF,TGTGCCAGTAGTAAATCATCTTCCGGGACAGGAGGTGGAAGGGGCTACACCTTC
-,TRBJ1-2,TRBV14,-,CASSQDPGFGYTF,TGTGCCAGCAGCCAAGATCCGGGGTTTGGCTACACCTTC
-,TRBJ2-1,TRBV11-3,-,CASSLSRQGVYNEQFF,TGTGCCAGCAGCTTAAGCCGGCAGGGTGTCTACAATGAGCAGTTCTTC
TRBD1,TRBJ1-2,TRBV28,-,CASSLQGAGGYTF,TGTGCCAGCAGTCTACAGGGGGCTGGGGGCTACACCTTC
TRBD1,TRBJ2-7,TRBV6-5,-,CASSYRGQGYEQYF,TGTGCCAGCAGTTACCGGGGACAGGGGTACGAGCAGTACTTC
TRBD2,TRBJ2-3,TRBV4-3,-,CASSQEGSGSGTDTQYF,TGCGCCAGCAGCCAAGAGGGGAGCGGGAGTGGCACAGATACGCAGTATTTT
TRBD2,TRBJ2-3,TRBV19,once,CATTLAGGADTQYF,TGTGCCACCACACTAGCGGGAGGAGCTGATACGCAGTATTTT
-,TRBJ1-2,TRBV28,-,CASTRWGHGYTF,TGTGCCAGCACCCGGTGGGGTCATGGCTACACCTTC
-,TRBJ2-1,TRBV24-1,once,CATSDRDFKAGTYNEQFF,TGTGCCACCAGTGATCGGGACTTCAAAGCCGGGACCTACAATGAGCAGTTCTTC
-,TRBJ2-1,TRBV12-3/TRBV12-4,-,CASSFGVGEQFF,TGTGCCAGCAGTTTCGGGGTTGGTGAGCAGTTCTTC
-,TRBJ1-4,TRBV19,few,CASNNRATNEKLFF,TGTGCCAGTAATAACAGGGCCACTAATGAAAAACTGTTTTTT
-,TRBJ2-5,TRBV28,-,CASSPRQETQYF,TGTGCCAGCTCACCTCGCCAAGAGACCCAGTACTTC
-,TRBJ1-4,TRBV6-6,few,CASRERGTNEKLFF,TGTGCCAGCAGAGAAAGAGGGACTAATGAAAAACTGTTTTTT
-,TRBJ1-5,TRBV5-5,-,CASSPQGGEGLGQPQHF,TGTGCCAGCAGCCCTCAGGGTGGTGAGGGGTTGGGGCAGCCCCAGCATTTT
-,TRBJ1-1,TRBV11-2,once,CASRYMNTEAFF,TGTGCCAGCCGCTACATGAACACTGAAGCTTTCTTT
TRBD1,TRBJ2-5,TRBV5-1,-,CASSLAGQGGQETQYF,TGCGCCAGCAGCTTGGCGGGACAGGGGGGCCAAGAGACCCAGTACTTC
-,TRBJ2-5,TRBV6-5,-,CASNPSGEETQYF,TGTGCCAGCAACCCGAGCGGAGAAGAGACCCAGTACTTC
TRBD1,TRBJ1-3,TRBV7-2,-,CASSLNRGWGSGNTIYF,TGTGCCAGCAGCCTGAACAGGGGATGGGGTTCTGGAAACACCATATATTTT
-,TRBJ2-2,TRBV5-4,-,CASSLDGKNTGELFF,TGTGCCAGCAGCTTGGACGGTAAGAACACCGGGGAGCTGTTTTTT
TRBD1,TRBJ2-5,TRBV5-1,-,CASSPSSTGQETQYF,TGCGCCAGCAGCCCGTCATCGACAGGGCAAGAGACCCAGTACTTC
-,TRBJ1-1,TRBV5-6,once,CASSVDGRGWNTEAFF,TGTGCCAGCAGCGTGGACGGTAGGGGTTGGAACACTGAAGCTTTCTTT
-,TRBJ2-5,TRBV28,-,CANALWTQETQYF,TGTGCCAACGCCTTATGGACCCAAGAGACCCAGTACTTC
TRBD1,TRBJ2-7,TRBV2,-,CASSGVLPGTVNYEQYF,TGTGCCAGCAGTGGGGTGCTTCCCGGGACAGTAAACTACGAGCAGTACTTC
-,TRBJ1-1,TRBV6-5,-,CASSPWGLRTEAFF,TGTGCCAGCAGTCCGTGGGGATTGAGGACTGAAGCTTTCTTT
TRBD2,TRBJ2-1,TRBV28,-,CASSSAREREGPDEQFF,TGTGCCAGCAGTTCTGCGCGCGAGCGGGAGGGCCCGGATGAGCAGTTCTTC
-,TRBJ2-1,TRBV4-3,-,CASSQDLGPSVYNEQFF,TGCGCCAGCAGCCAAGATCTTGGGCCTAGCGTGTACAATGAGCAGTTCTTC
TRBD1,TRBJ1-5,TRBV10-1,-,CASRNDRVIGQPQHF,TGCGCCAGCAGGAACGACAGGGTTATAGGTCAGCCCCAGCATTTT
-,TRBJ1-1,TRBV10-3,-,CAISERGFPEAFF,TGTGCCATCAGTGAGAGGGGCTTCCCAGAAGCTTTCTTT
-,TRBJ1-2,TRBV4-3,few,CASSQVTFFSPNWNYGYTF,TGCGCCAGCAGCCAAGTGACCTTTTTTTCGCCCAATTGGAACTATGGCTACACCTTC
-,TRBJ2-1,TRBV3-1/TRBV3-2,-,CASSQDKPSRPRNEQFF,TGTGCCAGCAGCCAAGATAAGCCTTCCAGGCCGCGGAATGAGCAGTTCTTC
-,TRBJ2-1,TRBV29-1,-,CSVEEGRSSSYNEQFF,TGCAGCGTCGAGGAAGGCAGGTCCAGCTCCTACAATGAGCAGTTCTTC